This T cell receptor beta chain appears in the sequencing data of a study of T cells in Graves' hyperthyroidism and ophthalmopathy. In the study overall: Staff took peripheral blood when the initial diagnosis was made, before any treatment began. Study results and caveats: Clonotypes that were expanded in thyroid above 0.001 mostly appeared in blood too.

Absence of ophthalmopathy progression within 18 months defined stable Graves' hyperthyroidism. Clinicians diagnosed patients from clinical symptoms, serum thyroxine and TRAb, thyroid ultrasound and orbital computed tomography. Germline CDR1 DFQATT, CDR2 SNEGSKA (reference sequence). The CDR3 is 14 amino acids. Researchers amplified the TCR beta CDR3 regions from RNA transcripts. RT-PCR in the first round (using the HTBI primer set) targeted the TCR CDR3. TCRdb re-called the multiplex PCR reads through MiXCR, storing one row per CDR3 protein. The sample carries hundreds of thousands of distinct CDR3 sequences, roughly 40% recorded once. Details on this clonotype: Its specificity is not known.

The clonotype comes from a man younger than 35 with Graves' hyperthyroidism. The sample consisted of blood. The V gene is TRBV20-1, the J gene TRBJ1-2, with TRBD1 matching 7 bases. The CDR3 region is CSEGATSRNRGYTF. CDR3 sequence (DNA): TGCAGCGAGGGGGCGACAAGTCGGAATCGGGGCTACACCTTC.